The 30 T cell receptor beta chains below all came from one sample that was sequenced in a study of control samples from healthy donors and cancer patients. Repertoires were generated with immunoSEQ multiplex PCR, while TCRdb's copy carries only in-frame clones and drops some. The sample lists 130,000 or so clones; around nine tenths were seen once. Input material: PBMCs. The receptor set was obtained from a man aged 45-65 years with head and neck cancer.

CDR3: CASSRTAAGYNEQFF. As DNA, the CDR3 is TGTGCCAGCAGCCGAACCGCCGCAGGGTACAATGAGCAGTTCTTC. The chain recombines TRBV7-8 with TRBJ2-1; perhaps TRBD1 as D (5 bases). The germline gives CDR1 SGHVS, CDR2 FQNEAQ. Trimming removed 5 bases from V and 4 bases from J, with 15 bases in between. This CDR3 has 15 amino acids. Variable domain in full (rest from reference TRBV7-8 and TRBJ2-1): GAGVSQSPRYKVAKRGQDVALRCDPISGHVSLFWYQQALGQGPEFLTYFQNEAQLDKSGLPSDRFFAERPEGSVSTLKIQRTQQEDSAVYLCASSRTAAGYNEQFFGPGTRLTVL.

This chain links TRBV3-1 (or the pseudogene TRBV3-2) with TRBJ1-5; 8 bases match TRBD1. Unmatched junction bases numbered 3, after V lost 1 base and J lost 7 bases. CDR3 length: 14 amino acids. Germline assignment: CDR1 LGHDT and CDR2 YNNKEL (reference sequence). CDR3 in amino acids: CASSQGTGRQPQHF. The CDR3, as DNA: TGTGCCAGCAGCCAAGGGACAGGGAGGCAGCCCCAGCATTTT.

The J gene is TRBJ1-6, the V gene TRBV6-5; 8 bases are a match to TRBD1. The CDR3 has 14 amino acids. With V trimmed by 7 bases and J by 9 bases, 8 bases remained unmatched. Germline V lookup: CDR1 MNHEY, CDR2 SVGAGI. CDR3 in amino acids: CASKSPGGFSPLHF. The CDR3 nucleotides read TGTGCCAGCAAGAGTCCAGGGGGCTTTTCACCCCTCCACTTT.

The chain has TRBV6-1 and TRBJ1-5; D ambiguous. The CDR3 is 15 residues long. Trimming removed 2 bases from V and 9 bases from J, with 17 bases in between. CDR1 is MNHNS, CDR2 SASEGT, per germline. The CDR3 region has the DNA TGTGCCAGCAGTGAAACTCCGGACTTCTACTCGCCCCAGCATTTT. It is translated as CASSETPDFYSPQHF.

This rearrangement joins TRBV5-1 to TRBJ2-1, with no clear D. This CDR3 has 14 amino acids. CDR1 is SGHRS and CDR2 is YFSETQ in the germline V gene. V dropped 4 bases and J dropped 5 bases, with 13 bases sitting between them. Written as DNA, the CDR3 is TGCGCCAGCAGCCGAGGCGGCTATAACAATGAGCAGTTCTTC. This translates into CASSRGGYNNEQFF.

The chain links TRBV19 to TRBJ1-1; 8 positions match TRBD1. CDR3 length equals 13 residues. Looked up from germline, CDR1 is LNHDA and CDR2 is SQIVND (reference sequence). V shed 8 bases, J shed 0 bases, and the junction held 2 bases outside the gene matches. CDR3 nucleotide sequence: TGTGCCAGTGACAGGGGAATGAACACTGAAGCTTTCTTT. This translates into CASDRGMNTEAFF.

This clone appeared a single time. The chain combines TRBV21-1 with TRBJ2-7. TRBV21-1 is listed as a pseudogene. The CDR3 totals 16 residues. Here the CDR3 reads CASSKVGRNQSYEQYF. CDR3 coding DNA: TGTGCCAGCAGCAAAGTAGGCAGAAATCAGTCCTACGAGCAGTACTTC.

The chain employs TRBV18 and TRBJ1-4; weak D call: TRBD1 (5 bases). CDR1 KGHSH and CDR2 LQKENI come from the germline V gene. V lost 6 bases, J lost 4 bases, and 15 bases lay in between. The CDR3 covers 15 residues. CDR3 amino acids: CASSGQGALNEKLFF. In nucleotides, the CDR3 is TGTGCCAGCTCCGGACAAGGGGCACTTAATGAAAAACTGTTTTTT.

This clone has just one count. This CDR3 reads CAIKGAGAGQPQHF. The CDR3 DNA reads as TGTGCCATCAAAGGAGCAGGGGCGGGACAGCCCCAGCATTTT. V usage is TRBV10-3 and J usage is TRBJ1-5, with D possibly TRBD1 on 6 matching bases. CDR1 and CDR2 from the germline V gene are ENHRY and SYGVKD. There are 14 residues in the CDR3. Trimming left V 7 bases short and J 7 bases short, with 17 bases between.

This chain uses TRBV13 with TRBJ2-1; TRBD1 is a possible D gene (6 bases). Germline CDR1 and CDR2: PRHDT and FYEKMQ (reference sequence). This CDR3 has 15 residues. V lost 4 bases, J lost 9 bases, and 19 bases lay in between. The CDR3 region has the DNA TGTGCCAGCAGCTCAGACGTCGACAGGTTGGGTGAGCAGTTCTTC. This gives the protein CASSSDVDRLGEQFF. The full variable domain, completed using reference TRBV13 and TRBJ2-1, is AAGVIQSPRHLIKEKRETATLKCYPIPRHDTVYWYQQGPGQDPQFLISFYEKMQSDKGSIPDRFSAQQFSDYHSELNMSSLELGDSALYFCASSSDVDRLGEQFFGPGTRLTVL.

The chain uses TRBV23-1 and TRBJ2-7; 8 bases are a match to TRBD1. TRBV23-1 is an ORF; its function is uncertain. The V and J ends lost 3 bases and 4 bases, in that order; junction bases with no gene match: 5. This CDR3 contains 14 residues. CDR3 amino acids: CASSHETGAYEQYF. The CDR3 nucleotides are TGCGCCAGCAGTCACGAGACAGGGGCTTACGAGCAGTACTTC.

V is TRBV11-1 and J is TRBJ2-5; a possible D gene is TRBD1 (6 bases). Germline CDR1 is SGHAT and CDR2 is FQDESV (reference sequence). V dropped 10 bases and J dropped 1 base, with 16 bases sitting between them. CDR3 length equals 14 residues. The CDR3 sequence: CATGTRTAQETQYF. The CDR3 DNA is TGTGCCACCGGAACGCGGACAGCCCAAGAGACCCAGTACTTC.

This clone was observed a few times. The chain has TRBV6-6 and TRBJ2-1; D gene unclear. Trimming removed 7 bases from V and 8 bases from J, with 15 bases in between. CDR1 and CDR2 from the germline V gene are MNHNY and SVGAGI (reference sequence). CDR3 size: 13 residues. This chain's CDR3 is CASTAGSIDEQFF. Written as DNA, the CDR3 is TGTGCCAGCACCGCAGGCAGTATAGATGAGCAGTTCTTC.

CDR3 in amino acids: CASSVHRGAYEQYF. In DNA, the CDR3 is TGTGCCAGCTCAGTCCACAGGGGGGCCTACGAGCAGTACTTC. The V call is TRBV18, the J call TRBJ2-7; 8 nucleotides agree with TRBD1. CDR1 and CDR2 from the germline V gene are KGHSH and LQKENI. The V segment lost 5 bases and the J segment 2 bases; nucleotides outside the gene matches: 5. The CDR3 spans 14 residues. The full variable domain, in which reference TRBV18 and TRBJ2-7 provide the parts outside the CDR3, is NAGVMQNPRHLVRRRGQEARLRCSPMKGHSHVYWYRQLPEEGLKFMVYLQKENIIDESGMPKERFSAEFPKEGPSILRIQQVVRGDSAAYFCASSVHRGAYEQYFGPGTRLTVT.

This rearrangement joins TRBV19 to TRBJ1-5; D call uncertain. From germline, CDR1 is LNHDA and CDR2 SQIVND (reference sequence). V was pared by 8 bases and J by 0 bases, with 14 bases between. This CDR3 comprises 15 residues. CDR3 DNA: TGTGCCAGTCGACTCTGGACGCATAGCAATCAGCCCCAGCATTTT. This encodes CASRLWTHSNQPQHF.

V is TRBV29-1 and J is TRBJ2-7; unclear D gene. The V end was cut by 6 bases, the J end by 3 bases, with 9 bases between. Germline-derived CDR1 and CDR2 are SQVTM and ANQGSEA. The CDR3 sequence is 11 residues long. The CDR3 DNA is TGCAGCGTGTCGCGCGACTACGAGCAGTACTTC. Translated: CSVSRDYEQYF.

This clone was seen a single time. This rearrangement joins TRBV5-5 to TRBJ1-6; TRBD1 matches at 7 bases. Germline lookup yields CDR1 SGHKS and CDR2 YYEKEE (reference sequence). With 2 bases clipped from V and 4 bases from J, the junction kept 18 bases outside the gene matches. This CDR3 contains 20 residues. CDR3 coding DNA: TGTGCCAGCAGCTTACCAGGACAGGACGCCCGACTTCAGTATAATTCACCCCTCCACTTT. Residues: CASSLPGQDARLQYNSPLHF.

This chain uses TRBV7-8 with TRBJ1-2; D not certain. The CDR3 extends over 14 amino acids. V lost 1 base and J lost 3, with 9 bases in between. From germline, CDR1 is SGHVS and CDR2 FQNEAQ. CDR3 sequence (DNA): TGTGCCAGCAGCTTAGAGACGGTTGACTATGGCTACACCTTC. Translating it yields CASSLETVDYGYTF.

The chain couples TRBV3-1 (or the pseudogene TRBV3-2) to TRBJ2-7; the D is unclear. Between the trimmed V and J ends, which lost 1 base and 2 bases, there was a span of 12 bases. Germline values: CDR1 LGHDT, CDR2 YNNKEL (reference sequence). The length of the CDR3 is 15 residues. The CDR3 region has the DNA TGTGCCAGCAGCCAAGCGGGTGGAAGGACCTACGAGCAGTACTTC. Amino acids: CASSQAGGRTYEQYF.

The V gene is TRBV28, the J gene TRBJ2-7; 9 positions match TRBD2. Unmatched junction bases numbered 1, after V lost 6 bases and J lost 1 base. This CDR3 is 13 amino acids long. Germline CDR1 MDHEN, CDR2 SYDVKM. CDR3 residues: CASRTSGSYEQYF. In DNA form, the CDR3 reads TGTGCCAGCAGGACTAGCGGTTCCTACGAGCAGTACTTC.

The gene calls are TRBV10-3 and TRBJ2-7; the D gene could be TRBD1 or TRBD2 (5 bases each). Germline-derived CDR1 and CDR2 are ENHRY and SYGVKD. This CDR3 comprises 13 residues. Trimming removed 7 bases at V and 4 bases at J, with 14 bases between. CDR3 region: CAITGTDVYEQYF. The DNA of the CDR3 is TGTGCCATCACCGGGACCGACGTTTACGAGCAGTACTTC.

The chain is built from TRBV4-1 and TRBJ1-5, with 10 positions matching TRBD1. From germline, CDR1 is MGHRA and CDR2 YSYEKL. CDR3 size: 16 residues. V lost 1 base, J lost 2 bases, and 2 bases stayed unmatched. DNA of the CDR3: TGCGCCAGCAGCCAAGCAGGGACAGGGGGCAATCAGCCCCAGCATTTT. Amino acid sequence: CASSQAGTGGNQPQHF.

This chain connects TRBV11-2 to TRBJ1-5, with 7 bases fitting TRBD1. This CDR3 contains 15 residues. V shed 5 bases, J shed 2 bases, and the junction held 6 bases outside the gene matches. CDR1 is SGHAT, CDR2 FQNNGV, per germline. This CDR3 reads CASSPTGEGNQPQHF. As DNA, the CDR3 is TGTGCCAGCAGCCCAACAGGGGAGGGCAATCAGCCCCAGCATTTT.

Worth noting for this clone: Germline is not matched at one junction end, which may reflect a read error. The J gene is TRBJ2-3, the V gene TRBV12-3 or TRBV12-4; D uncertain. CDR3 length: 11 amino acids. In nucleotides, the CDR3 is TGTGCCAGCAGTTCCTCATTCATGCTGTTATTT. It is translated as CASSSSFMLLF.

J is TRBJ2-7 and V is TRBV25-1, with no clear D. Germline V lookup: CDR1 MGHDK, CDR2 SYGVNS. V lost 5 bases and J 5 bases, leaving 13 bases between the germline ends. The CDR3 spans 13 residues. CDR3 loop: CASSYPGGHEQYF. CDR3 DNA sequence: TGTGCCAGCAGTTACCCAGGTGGGCACGAGCAGTACTTC.

The chain has TRBV19 and TRBJ2-5; 7 positions match TRBD1. The CDR3 contains 14 residues. The trim removed 4 bases at V and 4 bases at J, leaving 6 bases unmatched. Germline values: CDR1 LNHDA, CDR2 SQIVND (reference sequence). The CDR3 DNA is TGTGCCAGTAGTAGATCGGGACAGATAGAGACCCAGTACTTC. Amino acid sequence: CASSRSGQIETQYF.

V gene TRBV28 combines with J gene TRBJ1-1, with D perhaps matching TRBD1 (5 bases). V lost 5 bases, J lost 10 bases, and 14 bases lay in between. CDR3 size: 12 residues. Germline CDR1 is MDHEN and CDR2 is SYDVKM. The CDR3 DNA follows: TGTGCCAGCAGTGCCGAGGGGCGAGGAGCTTTCTTT. This gives the protein CASSAEGRGAFF.

V usage is TRBV28 and J usage is TRBJ1-1, with D possibly being TRBD1 (5 bases). Deletions cut 7 bases from V and 3 bases from J, with 15 bases between. The CDR3 is made up of 14 amino acids. Germline V CDR1 and CDR2: MDHEN, SYDVKM. The CDR3 DNA is TGTGCCAGCAAAGTCCCGGACACGCACACTGAAGCTTTCTTT. Protein product: CASKVPDTHTEAFF.

This chain links TRBV28 with TRBJ1-1; tentatively, D is TRBD1 (6 bases). The CDR3 loop spans 13 amino acids. Trimming stripped 8 bases from V and 0 bases from J, with 10 bases between. In germline, CDR1 is MDHEN, CDR2 SYDVKM. The CDR3 coding sequence is TGTGCCAGCGAGGACAGATTGAACACTGAAGCTTTCTTT. This gives the protein CASEDRLNTEAFF.

This chain uses TRBV30 with TRBJ1-2; TRBD1 might be the D (6 bases). Germline values: CDR1 GTSNPN, CDR2 SVGIG (reference sequence). Trimming took 2 bases from V and 2 from J, leaving 9 bases between them. This CDR3 contains 13 residues. As DNA, the CDR3 is TGTGCCTGGAGTCCTCAGGGGAACTATGGCTACACCTTC. Its protein product is CAWSPQGNYGYTF.